These 2 T cell receptor beta chains came from one sample sequenced in a study of T cell responses to AZD1222 COVID-19 vaccine. TCRdb's table, derived via immunoSEQ multiplex PCR, lists solely in-frame clones and lacks some. The sample shows around 94,000 clones, around 84% of them seen only once. The starting material was peripheral blood, obtained 28 days after the second AZD1222 dose. The origin of the receptors is an adult who received the AZD1222 COVID-19 vaccine.

V and J are TRBV5-1 and TRBJ1-1; TRBD1 might be the D (5 bases). The V gene's germline CDR1 is SGHRS and CDR2 YFSETQ. Trimming removed 7 bases at V and 2 bases at J, with 15 bases between. The CDR3 consists of 14 residues. Here the CDR3 reads CASDPGGLNTEAFF. Here the CDR3 DNA reads TGCGCCAGCGACCCCGGGGGTCTAAACACTGAAGCTTTCTTT.

The J gene is TRBJ2-3, the V gene TRBV12-5; tentatively, D is TRBD2 (6 bases). CDR1 is LGHNT and CDR2 is FRNRAP in the germline V gene. The length of the CDR3 is 18 residues. The germline V and J ends were trimmed by 5 bases and 0 bases, with 21 bases remaining between them. Here the CDR3 DNA reads TGTGCTAGTGGTCTCACGCGGGACGGACGAACTAGCACAGATACGCAGTATTTT. Translation: CASGLTRDGRTSTDTQYF.